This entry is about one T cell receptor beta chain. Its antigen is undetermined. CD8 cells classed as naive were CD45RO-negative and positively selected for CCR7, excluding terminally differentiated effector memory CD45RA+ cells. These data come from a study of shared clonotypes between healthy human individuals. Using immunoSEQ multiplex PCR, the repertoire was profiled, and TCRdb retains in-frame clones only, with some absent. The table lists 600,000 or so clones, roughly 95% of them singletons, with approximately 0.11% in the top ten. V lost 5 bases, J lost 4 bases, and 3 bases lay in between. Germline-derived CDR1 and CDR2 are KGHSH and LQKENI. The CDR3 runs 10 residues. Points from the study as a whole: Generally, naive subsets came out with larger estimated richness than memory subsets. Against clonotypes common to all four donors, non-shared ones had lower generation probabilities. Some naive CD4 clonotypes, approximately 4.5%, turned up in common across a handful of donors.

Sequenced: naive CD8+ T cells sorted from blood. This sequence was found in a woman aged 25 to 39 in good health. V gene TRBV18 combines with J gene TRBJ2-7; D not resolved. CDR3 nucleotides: TGTGCCAGCTCAACGTACGAGCAGTACTTC. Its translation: CASSTYEQYF.